The 8 T cell receptor beta chains below come from one sample, sequenced in a study of T cell changes during pregnancy in multiple sclerosis. Here immunoSEQ multiplex PCR was the method, and the copy in TCRdb shows in-frame clones only, minus some. The table has more than 35,000 clones, 85% to 95% seen once. The sample in question was CD4+ T cells from peripheral blood mononuclear cells, obtained in the third trimester of pregnancy. The receptor source for this set is a female donor in good health, enrolled as a control in a pregnancy study.

This chain connects TRBV28 to TRBJ2-3, with 10 bases that match TRBD1. Germline V gene data show CDR1 as MDHEN and CDR2 as SYDVKM. V gave up 4 bases and J gave up 3 bases; unmatched junction bases: 7. CDR3 length equals 16 residues. The CDR3 sequence is CASSSRQGAFTDTQYF. In nucleotides, the CDR3 is TGTGCCAGCAGTTCACGACAGGGGGCTTTTACAGATACGCAGTATTTT.

The chain joins TRBV19 to TRBJ1-6; 7 bases align to TRBD1. J lost 14 bases, V lost 4 bases, and 14 bases had no gene match. Germline V lookup: CDR1 LNHDA, CDR2 SQIVND (reference sequence). CDR3 length equals 15 residues. CDR3: CASSTQGKSLFTLHF. The DNA of the CDR3 is TGTGCCAGTAGTACACAGGGGAAATCTTTATTCACCCTCCACTTT.

This chain uses TRBV20-1 with TRBJ1-1; perhaps TRBD1 as D (5 bases). This CDR3 comprises 10 residues. Trimming took off 4 bases at V and 6 bases at J, with 6 bases between the two ends. CDR1 and CDR2 from the germline V gene are DFQATT and SNEGSKA (reference sequence). CDR3 bases: TGCAGTGCTACAGGGCCTGAAGCTTTCTTT. Amino acids: CSATGPEAFF.

This clone was detected once. This chain links TRBV19 with TRBJ2-4; D is unclear. The germline V gene encodes CDR1 LNHDA and CDR2 SQIVND (reference sequence). Between the trimmed V and J ends, which lost 1 base and 9 bases, there was a span of 4 bases. The CDR3 totals 11 residues. CDR3 in DNA: TGTGCCAGTAGTATAGGGGCCATTCAGTACTTC. Amino acid sequence: CASSIGAIQYF.

This sequence joins TRBV10-1 and TRBJ1-5, with D tentatively TRBD1 (5 bases). V shed 4 bases and J shed 4 bases, with 17 bases lying between them. The CDR3 extends over 16 amino acids. Germline V CDR1 and CDR2: WNHNN, SYGVQD (reference sequence). CDR3 sequence: CASSASGRGGNQPQHF. DNA for the CDR3: TGCGCCAGCAGTGCTTCAGGGCGGGGGGGGAATCAGCCCCAGCATTTT.

The chain employs TRBV7-2 and TRBJ2-7, with 7 bases aligning to TRBD2. This CDR3 is 15 amino acids long. V gave up 3 bases and J gave up 2 bases; unmatched junction bases: 7. Germline lookup yields CDR1 SGHTA and CDR2 FQGNSA. The chain's CDR3 is CASSLGTTPTYEQYF. The CDR3 DNA reads TGTGCCAGCAGCTTGGGGACTACACCAACCTACGAGCAGTACTTC.

The chain joins TRBV10-3 to TRBJ1-3, with TRBD1 matching 7 bases. V lost 9 bases and J lost 0; bases outside the gene matches: 2. There are 13 residues in the CDR3. Germline assignment: CDR1 ENHRY and CDR2 SYGVKD. The CDR3 sequence is CAMGTDSGNTIYF. The CDR3 DNA reads TGTGCCATGGGGACAGACTCTGGAAACACCATATATTTT.

The chain recombines TRBV5-4 with TRBJ2-1; perhaps TRBD1 as D (6 bases). The CDR3 length is 16 residues. The germline V and J ends were trimmed by 3 bases and 1 base, with 14 bases remaining between them. The germline V gene has CDR1 SGHNT and CDR2 YYREEE (reference sequence). CDR3 protein: CASSSGTGRSYNEQFF. CDR3 bases: TGTGCCAGCAGCTCGGGCACAGGGAGATCCTACAATGAGCAGTTCTTC.